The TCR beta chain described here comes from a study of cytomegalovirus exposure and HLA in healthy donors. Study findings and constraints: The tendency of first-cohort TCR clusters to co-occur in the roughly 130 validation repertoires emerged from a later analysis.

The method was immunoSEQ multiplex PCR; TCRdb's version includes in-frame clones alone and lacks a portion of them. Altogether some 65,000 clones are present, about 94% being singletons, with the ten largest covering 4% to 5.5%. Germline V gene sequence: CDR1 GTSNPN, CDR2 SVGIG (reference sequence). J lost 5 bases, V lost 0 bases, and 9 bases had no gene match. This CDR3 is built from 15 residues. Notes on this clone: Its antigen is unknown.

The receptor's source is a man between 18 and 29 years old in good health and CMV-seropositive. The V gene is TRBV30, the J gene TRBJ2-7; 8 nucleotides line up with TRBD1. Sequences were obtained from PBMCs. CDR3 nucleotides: TGTGCCTGGAGTGTAATAGGACAGGGTAAAGACGAGCAGTACTTC. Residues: CAWSVIGQGKDEQYF.